This TCR beta chain originates from a study of Ad26.COV2.S vaccination and SARS-CoV-2 variants. Findings of the study overall: The study found higher spike-specific TCR breadth in vaccine than placebo recipients. Breadth and depth estimates from TCRs may understate total T cell responses.

This CDR3 comprises 16 residues. V was clipped by 0 bases and J by 7 bases, with 19 bases between them. Germline V CDR1 and CDR2: SGHRS, YFSETQ. The assay was immunoSEQ multiplex PCR, and TCRdb's table has in-frame clones only and misses some. The profile shows about 350,000 clones, more than 75% of them singletons. This clone occurred once. Its antigen is as yet unknown. Sample treatment: about 20 received Ad26.COV2.S at low or high dose, single or two shots; about 5 received placebo; per-sample allocation not given. The samples date from day 63 after the first vaccine or placebo injection. In the vaccine, an Ad26 vector expressed the SARS-CoV-2 spike of the Wuhan strain.

The receptor was isolated from a person aged 18 to 65 who received the Ad26.COV2.S COVID-19 vaccine or a placebo. The rearrangement uses TRBV5-1 and TRBJ2-5; D is uncertain. The sequences come from peripheral blood, collected in a trial of Ad26.COV2.S vaccine versus placebo. The CDR3 loop is CASSLVPMGMAGTQYF. The CDR3 nucleotides are TGCGCCAGCAGCTTGGTCCCAATGGGGATGGCAGGGACCCAGTACTTC.